This T cell receptor beta chain emerged from a study of T cells in Graves' hyperthyroidism and ophthalmopathy. From RNA transcripts, TCR beta CDR3 regions were amplified. TCR CDR3 regions were first amplified by RT-PCR with HTBI primers. TCRdb reprocessed the multiplex PCR reads with MiXCR, giving one entry per CDR3 protein. The table records roughly 720,000 distinct CDR3 sequences, approximately 15% of them present only once. This clonotype appeared many times. Its antigen is still unknown. General study points: The authors' 13 V-J model separated ophthalmopathy from stable hyperthyroidism.

Trimming took 7 bases from V and 4 from J, leaving 15 bases between them. The V gene's germline CDR1 is WNHNN and CDR2 SYGVQD (reference sequence). This CDR3 has 14 amino acids. The chain is built from TRBV10-1 and TRBJ2-3; D remains ambiguous. The clonotype comes from a man between 50 and 59 years old with Graves' hyperthyroidism. Sequencing used blood. CDR3 in DNA: TGCGCCAGCAAAGCTTCCCCCGGTGCAGATACGCAGTATTTT. This sequence encodes CASKASPGADTQYF.